A selection of T cell receptor beta chains follows, all from one sample in a study of T cells in Graves' hyperthyroidism and ophthalmopathy. MiXCR was run by TCRdb on the multiplex PCR reads, yielding one entry per CDR3 protein. The sample carries over 650,000 distinct CDR3 sequences, over 40% recorded once. The specimen sequenced was peripheral blood or thyroid tissue (not recorded which). These receptors all stem from an adult man with Graves' disease, either hyperthyroidism or ophthalmopathy (not recorded which). The CDR3 runs from the conserved cysteine through the conserved F or W. D genes are given only for firm matches. Only some rows state a clone size, as once, few, many or a class for expanded clones.

clone_size	cdr3_length	d_call	v_call	j_call	cdr3_nt	cdr3_aa
few	15	TRBD1	TRBV20-1	TRBJ2-2	TGCAGTGCTAGAGGAGGGACAGGGGCGTCCGGGGAGCTGTTTTTT	CSARGGTGASGELFF
many	14	.	TRBV10-3	TRBJ2-7	TGTGCCATCAGTGAATCGGGCGGGACCTACGAGCAGTACTTC	CAISESGGTYEQYF
many	14	.	TRBV24-1	TRBJ2-5	TGTGCCACCAGTGATCCGGCCCTAGGGGGGACCCAGTACTTC	CATSDPALGGTQYF
.	17	TRBD2	TRBV20-1	TRBJ2-5	TGCAGTGCTAGGGCCTTCAGCGGACTAGCGGGGGGGGAGACCCAGTACTTC	CSARAFSGLAGGETQYF
.	15	.	TRBV7-8	TRBJ1-5	TGTGCCAGCATCGATACTGTAGACGGCAATCAGCCCCAGCATTTT	CASIDTVDGNQPQHF
.	13	.	TRBV5-1	TRBJ2-7	TGCGCCAGCAGCGTTTTCACTGGCTACGAGCAGTACTTC	CASSVFTGYEQYF
.	17	.	TRBV7-2	TRBJ1-5	TGTGCCAGCAGCTTAGTCGGAGGATCGGGGAGCAATCAGCCCCAGCATTTT	CASSLVGGSGSNQPQHF
.	14	.	TRBV15	TRBJ2-5	TGTGCCACCAGCAGAGGGGACTCCAGGGAGACCCAGTACTTC	CATSRGDSRETQYF
few	15	.	TRBV6-1	TRBJ1-1	TGTGCCAGCAGTTACTCAGGCAGGGACGGCACTGAAGCTTTCTTT	CASSYSGRDGTEAFF
many	10	.	TRBV13	TRBJ1-2	TGTGCCAGCAGCCCCCAGTCGGACACCTTC	CASSPQSDTF
few	15	TRBD1	TRBV24-1	TRBJ1-5	TGTGCCAGCAGAAGTTTGGGACAGCCAGATCAGCCCCAGCATTTT	CASRSLGQPDQPQHF
.	14	TRBD1	TRBV29-1	TRBJ1-2	TGCAGCGCCCCTTTGGCAGGGGGCTTTTTTGGCTACACCTTC	CSAPLAGGFFGYTF
.	15	.	TRBV7-6	TRBJ1-1	TGTGCCAGCAGCTTAGCTGAGGGCTCGAACACTGAAGCTTTCTTT	CASSLAEGSNTEAFF
many	10	.	TRBV29-1	TRBJ1-1	TGCAGCGTTCAGAACACTGAAGCTTTCTTT	CSVQNTEAFF
.	15	TRBD1	TRBV19	TRBJ1-5	TGTGCCAGTAGGCAACAGGGGAGAAGCAATCAGCCCCAGCATTTT	CASRQQGRSNQPQHF
.	19	TRBD2	TRBV2	TRBJ2-2	TGTGCCAGCAGCCTAAACCCTGGACTAGCGGGGGGCGTGTTGGGGGAGCTGTTTTTT	CASSLNPGLAGGVLGELFF
few	14	.	TRBV7-2	TRBJ2-2	TGTGCCAGCAGCTCCGACTGGAACACCGGGGAGCTGTTTTTT	CASSSDWNTGELFF
.	15	.	TRBV5-1	TRBJ1-1	TGCGCCAGCAGTAGGGGAAACACTCCGAACACTGAAGCTTTCTTT	CASSRGNTPNTEAFF
.	14	.	TRBV25-1	TRBJ1-2	TGTGCCAGCAGTGAATTTTCTGGGCGGTATGGCTACACCTTC	CASSEFSGRYGYTF
.	14	.	TRBV5-1	TRBJ1-5	TGCGCCAGCGGGTTATGGGGGAACGATCAGCCCCAGCATTTT	CASGLWGNDQPQHF
few	15	.	TRBV5-1	TRBJ2-7	TGCGCCAGCAGCTTGGACAGGTCGAGCTCCTACGAGCAGTACTTC	CASSLDRSSSYEQYF
.	15	.	TRBV21-1	TRBJ1-2	TGTGCCAGCAGAAAGGGGACAGGGAATTGGCTTGGCTACACCTTC	CASRKGTGNWLGYTF
many	15	TRBD1	TRBV7-9	TRBJ2-5	TGTGCCAGCAGCTTCGAGACAGGGGCTGTGGAGACCCAGTACTTC	CASSFETGAVETQYF
few	14	TRBD1	TRBV19	TRBJ1-5	TGTGCCAGTAGTATTACAGGGGGGAATCAGCCCCAGCATTTT	CASSITGGNQPQHF
.	12	.	TRBV10-3	TRBJ1-1	TGTGCCATCAGTCCAGGGCGTGATGAAGCTTTCTTT	CAISPGRDEAFF
few	14	.	TRBV7-2	TRBJ2-7	TGTGCCAGCAGCTTTCGGGCGAGCTCCTACGAGCAGTACTTC	CASSFRASSYEQYF
.	15	.	TRBV24-1	TRBJ1-5	TGTGCCACCAGTGAACCCGGGCCCGACAATCAGCCCCAGCATTTT	CATSEPGPDNQPQHF
.	15	.	TRBV19	TRBJ1-1	TGTGCCAGTAGTAATCATCGGCGAGGGGGCACTGAAGCTTTCTTT	CASSNHRRGGTEAFF
few	12	.	TRBV7-2	TRBJ1-2	TGTGCCAGCAGTCCCCTGGGACTTGGCTACACCTTC	CASSPLGLGYTF
few	14	TRBD1	TRBV19	TRBJ1-1	TGTGCCAGTAGGACCTTCCGACAGGGGGAGGTAGCTTTCTTT	CASRTFRQGEVAFF
many	14	TRBD1	TRBV10-3	TRBJ1-1	TGTGCCATCAGTGAGGCCAGGGGGCTTACTGAAGCTTTCTTT	CAISEARGLTEAFF
many	13	TRBD1	TRBV19	TRBJ1-1	TGTGCCAGTAGTACAGGGGGAGACACTGAAGCTTTCTTT	CASSTGGDTEAFF
.	16	TRBD2	TRBV20-1	TRBJ2-7	TGCAGTGCTAGAGATACAACGGGGCTAGCGGCCTACGAGCAGTACTTC	CSARDTTGLAAYEQYF
.	15	.	TRBV6-5	TRBJ1-3	TGTGCCATCAGTTACTCTGTCATCTCTGGAAACACCATATATTTT	CAISYSVISGNTIYF
.	13	.	TRBV5-4	TRBJ2-7	TGTGCCAGCACTCGGCCTCCCGCATCCGAGCAGTACTTC	CASTRPPASEQYF
many	15	TRBD1	TRBV2	TRBJ1-2	TGTGCCAGCAGTGAAGGTCCAGGGGGCAACTATGGCTACACCTTC	CASSEGPGGNYGYTF
.	11	.	TRBV6-1	TRBJ2-2	TGTGCCAGCAGTTGGGGCGGGGAGCTGTTTTTT	CASSWGGELFF
.	12	.	TRBV30	TRBJ1-6	TGTGCCTGGAGTGACTTGGGTTCACCCCTCCACTTT	CAWSDLGSPLHF
.	15	TRBD2	TRBV20-1	TRBJ2-7	TGCAGTGCTTCGGGACTAGCGGGAGAAGACTACGAGCAGTACTTC	CSASGLAGEDYEQYF
few	15	TRBD1	TRBV7-9	TRBJ2-7	TGTGCCAGCAGCTTAGAGGGGGCCGGTCCCTACGAGCAGTACTTC	CASSLEGAGPYEQYF
few	14	.	TRBV19	TRBJ1-2	TGTGCCAGTAGTCCCATCGACAGCGGCTATGGCTACACCTTC	CASSPIDSGYGYTF
.	13	TRBD1	TRBV11-2	TRBJ1-3	TGTGCCAGCAGTGTACAGGGGCCAAACACCATATATTTT	CASSVQGPNTIYF
many	15	.	TRBV7-3	TRBJ1-2	TGTGCCAGCAGCTTAAATCCCGGCCCCGACTATGGCTACACCTTC	CASSLNPGPDYGYTF
.	15	.	TRBV20-1	TRBJ1-5	TGCAGTGCTAGGGGGCGACAGCGTTACAATCAGCCCCAGCATTTT	CSARGRQRYNQPQHF
.	14	.	TRBV20-1	TRBJ2-7	TGCAGTGCCTCGCGGCCCCCCCAGCCCTACGAGCAGTACTTC	CSASRPPQPYEQYF
.	14	TRBD1	TRBV29-1	TRBJ1-3	TGCAGCGGTACGACAGGGGTTGACGGCTACACCATATATTTT	CSGTTGVDGYTIYF
.	13	TRBD1	TRBV6-1	TRBJ1-2	TGTGCCAGCAGTGCGACAGGGTTGGATGGCTACACCTTC	CASSATGLDGYTF
.	13	.	TRBV10-3	TRBJ2-7	TGTGCCAGCAGTTTGCCCGGGACTTTAGAGCAGTACTTC	CASSLPGTLEQYF
.	12	.	TRBV20-1	TRBJ1-2	TGCAGTGCTTTCAATGCCGGCTATGGCTACACCTTC	CSAFNAGYGYTF
.	14	.	TRBV24-1	TRBJ1-2	TGTGCCACCAGTGCTAGAGATCCTAACTATGGCTACACCTTC	CATSARDPNYGYTF
few	14	TRBD1	TRBV19	TRBJ1-1	TGTGCCAGCACGTCCCGGGACAGGGTCGCTGAAGCTTTCTTT	CASTSRDRVAEAFF
.	16	TRBD1	TRBV7-9	TRBJ1-2	TGTGCCAGCAGCTCACCTGGGACAGAGACCAACTATGGCTACACCTTC	CASSSPGTETNYGYTF